Listed below are T cell receptor beta chains from one sample, sequenced in a study of beta chain features in type 1 diabetes. Assay: immunoSEQ multiplex PCR; the TCRdb copy retains only in-frame clones and omits some. The sample contains a few hundred thousand clones, 25% to 30% of which appear only once. The sequenced sample was central memory CD4+ T cells from blood. Source of these receptors: a man aged 30 to 45 in good health. The CDR3 runs from the conserved cysteine through the conserved F or W. D genes are given only for firm matches. For some rows the clone size is stated as once, few or many, or as a class when expanded; others skip it.

J gene,V gene,D gene,clone size,CDR3 DNA,CDR3 protein
TRBJ2-5,TRBV29-1,TRBD1,-,TGCAGCGGGAGACAGGGCCAAGAGACCCAGTACTTC,CSGRQGQETQYF
TRBJ1-2,TRBV5-4,-,-,TGTGCCAGCAACCCGGGACAAGCGAACTATGGCTACACCTTC,CASNPGQANYGYTF
TRBJ2-7,TRBV28,-,-,TGTGCCGTCTGCCGGACGACCCCCTACGAGCAGTACTTC,CAVCRTTPYEQYF
TRBJ2-7,TRBV7-2,-,few,TGTGCCAGCAGCCCGCTAGTGATTTCCTACGAGCAGTACTTC,CASSPLVISYEQYF
TRBJ1-6,TRBV6-5,TRBD1,few,TGTGCCAGCAGTTCTCGACAGGGGGCAAAGTCACCCCTCCACTTT,CASSSRQGAKSPLHF
TRBJ2-1,TRBV5-6,-,few,TGTGCCAGCAGCTTTAGGGGGGCGAGCTCCTACAATGAGCAGTTCTTC,CASSFRGASSYNEQFF
TRBJ2-1,TRBV2,TRBD2,-,TGTGCCAGCAGTCTAGCGGTTGAGCAGTTCTTC,CASSLAVEQFF
TRBJ1-2,TRBV18,-,few,TGTGCCAGCTCGGAGACAAATACTAACTATGGCTACACCTTC,CASSETNTNYGYTF
TRBJ1-6,TRBV6-6,-,-,TGTGCCAGCAAGGGGTTTTCACCCCTCCACTTT,CASKGFSPLHF
TRBJ2-7,TRBV7-2,-,-,TGTGCCAGCAGCTCCAGGCCAGGGTACGAGCAGTACTTC,CASSSRPGYEQYF
TRBJ2-7,TRBV25-1,-,-,TGTGCCAGCAGTGAATTTTACGAGCAGTACTTC,CASSEFYEQYF
TRBJ1-6,TRBV6-6,-,few,TGTGCCAGCAGACCCACCGGGGTTGCGAGTTCACCCCTCCACTTT,CASRPTGVASSPLHF
TRBJ2-3,TRBV5-1,-,-,TGCGCCAGCAGCTGGAGCGGAGATACGCAGTATTTT,CASSWSGDTQYF
TRBJ2-3,TRBV27,-,few,TGTGCCAGCAGTTCGGAGAGGTCGACAGATACGCAGTATTTT,CASSSERSTDTQYF
TRBJ2-1,TRBV27,TRBD2,few,TGTGCCAGCAGTTTCCTGGGTCGGGGGGGCGCCTCCTACAATGAGCAGTTCTTC,CASSFLGRGGASYNEQFF
TRBJ1-4,TRBV10-3,-,many,TGTGCCATCAGTGACACCGGTCAGGAAAAACTGTTTTTT,CAISDTGQEKLFF
TRBJ2-2,TRBV29-1,-,few,TGCAGCGTTGGGGGCGCCGGGGAGCTGTTTTTT,CSVGGAGELFF
TRBJ1-1,TRBV7-2,TRBD1,few,TGTGCCAGCAGCCCGACAGGGGTGAACACTGAAGCTTTCTTT,CASSPTGVNTEAFF
TRBJ1-2,TRBV28,-,-,TGTGCCAGCAGTTTCAGGGGCGGCTACACCTTC,CASSFRGGYTF
TRBJ2-1,TRBV7-9,TRBD2,few,TGTGCCAGCAGCCGCTGGACTAGCGGGATGGGGAATGAGCAGTTCTTC,CASSRWTSGMGNEQFF
TRBJ2-7,TRBV14,TRBD2,-,TGTGCCAGCAGCCAAGTTTTGGGACTAGCGGGGTCGGGCGAGCAGTACTTC,CASSQVLGLAGSGEQYF
TRBJ2-5,TRBV23-1,-,few,TGCGCCAGCAGTCAATCAGGAAGGCAAGAGACCCAGTACTTC,CASSQSGRQETQYF
TRBJ2-3,TRBV6-1,-,-,TGTGCCAGCAGTGAAGGTCCCGTTACAGTAGATACGCAGTATTTT,CASSEGPVTVDTQYF
TRBJ1-6,TRBV6-1,-,-,TGTGCCAGCAACTTGGACAGCGACTCACCCCTCCACTTT,CASNLDSDSPLHF
TRBJ2-4,TRBV4-1,-,-,TGCGCCAGCAGCCTAGAACCCAAAAACATTCAGTACTTC,CASSLEPKNIQYF
TRBJ2-1,TRBV18,-,-,TGTGCCAGCTCACCAAAGGCTCAGGGTGGGAATGAGCAGTTCTTC,CASSPKAQGGNEQFF
TRBJ2-1,TRBV2,-,-,TGTGCCAGCAGGTCCCGGAGCGGAGTCAGCTCCTACAATGAGCAGTTCTTC,CASRSRSGVSSYNEQFF
TRBJ2-7,TRBV6-6,TRBD2,-,TGTGCCAGCAGTACAACTAGCGGGAGCTCCTACGAGCAGTACTTC,CASSTTSGSSYEQYF
TRBJ2-5,TRBV27,TRBD1,-,TGTGCCAGCAGTGCCGGGACAGGGGTTGGGGAGACCCAGTACTTC,CASSAGTGVGETQYF
TRBJ1-2,TRBV18,-,-,TGTGCCAGCTCCCCGGACGGGAAGAGTGATGGCTACACCTTC,CASSPDGKSDGYTF
TRBJ2-1,TRBV29-1,TRBD1,few,TGCAGCGTGGGACAGGTGTACAATGAGCAGTTCTTC,CSVGQVYNEQFF
TRBJ1-6,TRBV30,-,-,TGTGCCTGGAGTGTACCCATGGAATTCGGTTCACCCCTCCACTTT,CAWSVPMEFGSPLHF